The subject of this entry is one T cell receptor beta chain. These data are taken from a study of tumour-infiltrating T cells in Burkitt lymphoma. CDR1 and CDR2 from the germline V gene are SEHNR and FQNEAQ (reference sequence). The CDR3 runs to 15 residues. V lost 1 base and J lost 6, with 15 bases in between. This table comes from immunoSEQ multiplex PCR, and its TCRdb copy is limited to in-frame clones, with some not included. The table lists about 13,000 clones, 85% of them singletons, with approximately 1.5% in the top ten. The sample was tumor tissue. The TCR sequence derives from a human donor with diffuse large B-cell lymphoma. The V gene is TRBV7-9, the J gene TRBJ1-1, with a weak D call TRBD1 (5 bases). The CDR3 sequence is CASSLGGNRWAEAFF. In nucleotides, the CDR3 is TGTGCCAGCAGCTTAGGGGGAAACAGGTGGGCTGAAGCTTTCTTT.